This T cell receptor (beta chain) came from a study of shared clonotypes between healthy human individuals. In the study overall: Three CD4 naive, three CD4 memory, two CD8 naive and one CD8 memory plate were used per donor.

Details on this clone: The target antigen is unknown.

Study results and limitations: Generally, naive subsets (rather than memory subsets) showed larger estimated richness. In this cohort, only blood was sampled, and tissue repertoires likely differ.

Trimming stripped 7 bases from V and 7 bases from J, with 19 bases between. This CDR3 spans 14 amino acids. CDR1 and CDR2 (germline): MNHEY, SMNVEV (reference sequence). Researchers ran the assay at a deep level. TCRdb's table, derived via immunoSEQ multiplex PCR, lists solely in-frame clones and lacks some. The profile shows about 2,200,000 clones, 90% to 95% of them singletons. As defined, naive CD8 cells were CD45RO-negative and positively selected for CCR7, with terminally differentiated effector memory CD45RA+ cells excluded. The rearrangement uses TRBV27 and TRBJ1-2; the D is unclear. The clonotype originates from a man younger than 30 in good health. Some clones in this sample may be carry-over from other donors' samples. Sequences were obtained from naive CD8+ T cells from PBMCs. CDR3 sequence (DNA): TGTGCCAGCACCACCGGAGGGCCTTTGGGTGGCTACACCTTC. Protein sequence: CASTTGGPLGGYTF.